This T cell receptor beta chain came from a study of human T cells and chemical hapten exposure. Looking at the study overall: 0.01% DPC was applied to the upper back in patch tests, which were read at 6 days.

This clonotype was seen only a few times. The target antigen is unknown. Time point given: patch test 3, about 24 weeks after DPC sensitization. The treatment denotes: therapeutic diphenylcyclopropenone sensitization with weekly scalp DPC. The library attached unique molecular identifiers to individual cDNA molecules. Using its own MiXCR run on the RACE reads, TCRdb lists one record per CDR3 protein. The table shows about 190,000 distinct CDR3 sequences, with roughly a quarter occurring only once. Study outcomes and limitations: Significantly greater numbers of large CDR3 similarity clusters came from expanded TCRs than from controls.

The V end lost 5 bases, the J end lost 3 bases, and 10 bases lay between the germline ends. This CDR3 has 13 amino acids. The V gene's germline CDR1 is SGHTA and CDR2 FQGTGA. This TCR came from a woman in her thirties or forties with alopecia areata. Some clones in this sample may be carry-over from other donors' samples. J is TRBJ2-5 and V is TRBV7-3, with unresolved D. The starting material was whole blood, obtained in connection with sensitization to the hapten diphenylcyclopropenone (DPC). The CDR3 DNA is TGTGCCAGCAGCCCCCGATTAGAAGAGACCCAGTACTTC. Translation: CASSPRLEETQYF. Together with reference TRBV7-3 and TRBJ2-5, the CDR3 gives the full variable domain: GAGVSQTPSNKVTEKGKYVELRCDPISGHTALYWYRQSLGQGPEFLIYFQGTGAADDSGLPNDRFFAVRPEGSVSTLKIQRTERGDSAVYLCASSPRLEETQYFGPGTRLLVL.